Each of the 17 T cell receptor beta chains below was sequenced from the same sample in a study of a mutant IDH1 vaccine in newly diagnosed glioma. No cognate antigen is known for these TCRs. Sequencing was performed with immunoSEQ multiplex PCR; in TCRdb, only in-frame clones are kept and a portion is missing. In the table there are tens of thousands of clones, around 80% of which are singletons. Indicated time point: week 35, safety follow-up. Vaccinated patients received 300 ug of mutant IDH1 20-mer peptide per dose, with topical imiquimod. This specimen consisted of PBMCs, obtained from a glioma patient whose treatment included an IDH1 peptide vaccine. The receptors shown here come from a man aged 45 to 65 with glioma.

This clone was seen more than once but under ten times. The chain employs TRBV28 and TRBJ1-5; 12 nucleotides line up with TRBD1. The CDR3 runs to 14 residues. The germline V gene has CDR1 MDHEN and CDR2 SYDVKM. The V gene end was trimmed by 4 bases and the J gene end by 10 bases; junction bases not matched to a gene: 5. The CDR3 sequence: CASSSGQGAGPQHF. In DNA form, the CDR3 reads TGTGCCAGCAGTTCGGGACAGGGGGCAGGACCCCAGCATTTT.

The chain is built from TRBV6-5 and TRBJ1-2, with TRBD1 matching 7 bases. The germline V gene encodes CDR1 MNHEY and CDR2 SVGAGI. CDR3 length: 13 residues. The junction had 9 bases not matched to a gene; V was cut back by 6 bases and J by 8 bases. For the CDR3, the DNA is TGTGCCAGCAGACCTATCGACAGGGACGGCTACACCTTC. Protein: CASRPIDRDGYTF.

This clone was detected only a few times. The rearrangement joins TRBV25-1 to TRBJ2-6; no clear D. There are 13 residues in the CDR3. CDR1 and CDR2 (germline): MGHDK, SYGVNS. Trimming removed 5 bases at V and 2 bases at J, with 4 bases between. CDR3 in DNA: TGTGCCAGCAGTTCCCCTGGGGCCAACGTCCTGACTTTC. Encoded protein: CASSSPGANVLTF.

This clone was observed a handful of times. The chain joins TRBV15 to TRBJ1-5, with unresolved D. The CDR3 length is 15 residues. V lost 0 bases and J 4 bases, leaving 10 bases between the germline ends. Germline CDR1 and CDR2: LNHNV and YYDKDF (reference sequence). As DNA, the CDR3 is TGTGCCACCAGCAGAGAGAGGCCCCCTAATCAGCCCCAGCATTTT. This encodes CATSRERPPNQPQHF.

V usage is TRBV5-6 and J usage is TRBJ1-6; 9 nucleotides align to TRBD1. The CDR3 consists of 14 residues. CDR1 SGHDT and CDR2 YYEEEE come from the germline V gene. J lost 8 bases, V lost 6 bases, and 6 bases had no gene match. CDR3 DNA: TGTGCCAGCACCCTGGACAGGGGAGATTCACCCCTCCACTTT. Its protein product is CASTLDRGDSPLHF.

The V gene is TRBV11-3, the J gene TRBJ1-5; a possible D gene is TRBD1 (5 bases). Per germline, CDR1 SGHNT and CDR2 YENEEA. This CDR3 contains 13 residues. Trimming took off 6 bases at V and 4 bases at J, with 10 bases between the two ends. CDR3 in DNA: TGTGCCAGCAGTGAGACAGTAAATCAGCCCCAGCATTTT. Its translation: CASSETVNQPQHF.

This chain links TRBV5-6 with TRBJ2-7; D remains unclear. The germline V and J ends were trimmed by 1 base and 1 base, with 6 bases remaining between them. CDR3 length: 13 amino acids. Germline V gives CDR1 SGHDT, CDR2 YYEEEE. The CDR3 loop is CASSLYGSYEQYF. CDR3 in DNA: TGTGCCAGCAGCTTGTACGGTTCCTACGAGCAGTACTTC.

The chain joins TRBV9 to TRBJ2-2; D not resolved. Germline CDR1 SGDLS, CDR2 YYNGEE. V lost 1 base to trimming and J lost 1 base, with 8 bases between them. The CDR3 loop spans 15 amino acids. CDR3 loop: CASSVQAGNTGELFF. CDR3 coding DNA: TGTGCCAGCAGCGTACAGGCAGGGAACACCGGGGAGCTGTTTTTT.

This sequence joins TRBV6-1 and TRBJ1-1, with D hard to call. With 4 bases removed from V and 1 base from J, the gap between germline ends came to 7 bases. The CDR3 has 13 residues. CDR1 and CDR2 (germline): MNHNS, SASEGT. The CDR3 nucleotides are TGTGCCAGCAGTGCGATCAGGAACACTGAAGCTTTCTTT. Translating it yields CASSAIRNTEAFF.

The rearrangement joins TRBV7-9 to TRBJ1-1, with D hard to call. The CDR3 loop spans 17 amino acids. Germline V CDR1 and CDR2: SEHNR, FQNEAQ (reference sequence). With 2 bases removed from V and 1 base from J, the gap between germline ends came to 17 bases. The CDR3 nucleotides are TGTGCCAGCAGCTTACCCCCGGGCGGAGGGCGGAACACTGAAGCTTTCTTT. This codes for CASSLPPGGGRNTEAFF. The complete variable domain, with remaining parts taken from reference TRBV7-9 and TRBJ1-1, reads DTGVSQNPRHKITKRGQNVTFRCDPISEHNRLYWYRQTLGQGPEFLTYFQNEAQLEKSRLLSDRFSAERPKGSFSTLEIQRTEQGDSAMYLCASSLPPGGGRNTEAFFGQGTRLTVV.

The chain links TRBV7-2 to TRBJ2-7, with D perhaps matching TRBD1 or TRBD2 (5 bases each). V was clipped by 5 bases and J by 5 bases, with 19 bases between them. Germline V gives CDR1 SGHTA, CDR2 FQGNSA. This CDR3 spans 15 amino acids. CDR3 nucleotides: TGTGCCAGCAGCCTCGACCGGGACCTATCCAACGAGCAGTACTTC. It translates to CASSLDRDLSNEQYF.

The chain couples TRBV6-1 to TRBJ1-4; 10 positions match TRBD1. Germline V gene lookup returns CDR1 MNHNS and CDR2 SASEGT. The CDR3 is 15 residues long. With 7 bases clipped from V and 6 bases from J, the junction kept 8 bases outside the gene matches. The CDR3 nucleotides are TGTGCCAGCACAGGGTGGGGGACAGGGGATGAAAAACTGTTTTTT. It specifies CASTGWGTGDEKLFF.

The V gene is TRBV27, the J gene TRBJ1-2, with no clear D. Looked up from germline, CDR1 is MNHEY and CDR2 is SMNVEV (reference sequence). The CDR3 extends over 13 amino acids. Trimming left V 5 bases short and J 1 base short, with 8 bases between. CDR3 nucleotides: TGTGCCAGCAGTCGGACGGATAACTATGGCTACACCTTC. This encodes CASSRTDNYGYTF.

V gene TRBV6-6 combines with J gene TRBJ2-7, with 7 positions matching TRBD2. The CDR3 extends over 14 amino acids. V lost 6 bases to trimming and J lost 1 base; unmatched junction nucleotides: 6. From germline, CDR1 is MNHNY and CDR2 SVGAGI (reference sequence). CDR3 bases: TGTGCCAGCAGCCCCCGGCGGGGGTCCTACGAGCAGTACTTC. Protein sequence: CASSPRRGSYEQYF.

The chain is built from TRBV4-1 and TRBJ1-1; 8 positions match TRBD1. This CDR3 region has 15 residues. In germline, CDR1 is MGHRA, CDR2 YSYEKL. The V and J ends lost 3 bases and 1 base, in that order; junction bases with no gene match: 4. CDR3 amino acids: CASSHRTGPNTEAFF. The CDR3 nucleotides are TGCGCCAGCAGCCATCGGACAGGGCCGAACACTGAAGCTTTCTTT.

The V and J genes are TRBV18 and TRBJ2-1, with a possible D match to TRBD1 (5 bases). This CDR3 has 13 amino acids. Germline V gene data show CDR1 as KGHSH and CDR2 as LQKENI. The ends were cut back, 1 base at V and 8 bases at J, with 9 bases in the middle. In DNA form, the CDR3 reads TGTGCCAGCTCACCACTAAGGGGCGATGAGCAGTTCTTC. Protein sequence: CASSPLRGDEQFF.

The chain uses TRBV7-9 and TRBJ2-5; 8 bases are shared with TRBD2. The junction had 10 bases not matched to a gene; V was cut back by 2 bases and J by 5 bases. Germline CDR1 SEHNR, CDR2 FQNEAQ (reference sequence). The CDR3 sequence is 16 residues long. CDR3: CASSLLGSGSDETQYF. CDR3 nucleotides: TGTGCCAGCAGCTTATTAGGAAGCGGGAGTGATGAGACCCAGTACTTC. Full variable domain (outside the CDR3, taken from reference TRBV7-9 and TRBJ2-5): DTGVSQNPRHKITKRGQNVTFRCDPISEHNRLYWYRQTLGQGPEFLTYFQNEAQLEKSRLLSDRFSAERPKGSFSTLEIQRTEQGDSAMYLCASSLLGSGSDETQYFGPGTRLLVL.